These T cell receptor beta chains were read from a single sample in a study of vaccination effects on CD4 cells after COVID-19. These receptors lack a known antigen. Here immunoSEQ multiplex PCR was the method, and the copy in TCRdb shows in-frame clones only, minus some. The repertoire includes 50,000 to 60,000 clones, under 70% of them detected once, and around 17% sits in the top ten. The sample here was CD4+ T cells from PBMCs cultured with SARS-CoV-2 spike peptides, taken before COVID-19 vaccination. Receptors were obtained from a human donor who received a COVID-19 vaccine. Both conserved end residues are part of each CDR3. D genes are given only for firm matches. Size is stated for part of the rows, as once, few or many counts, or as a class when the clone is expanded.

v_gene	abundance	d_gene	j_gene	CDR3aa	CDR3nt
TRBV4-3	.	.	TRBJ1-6	CASSQDRGSYNSPLHF	TGCGCCAGCAGCCAAGACAGGGGATCCTATAATTCACCCCTCCACTTT
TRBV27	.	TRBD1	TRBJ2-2	CASSLSSGRGRPGELFF	TGTGCCAGCAGTTTAAGTAGCGGCAGGGGGCGCCCCGGGGAGCTGTTTTTT
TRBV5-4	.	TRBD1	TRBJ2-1	CASSLNPWDRGDEQFF	TGTGCCAGCAGCTTGAATCCCTGGGACAGAGGGGATGAGCAGTTCTTC
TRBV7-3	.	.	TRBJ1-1	CASSLAGLNTEAFF	TGTGCCAGCAGCTTAGCAGGGTTGAACACTGAAGCTTTCTTT
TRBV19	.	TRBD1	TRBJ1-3	CASSIGQANSGNTIYF	TGTGCCAGTAGTATCGGACAGGCGAACTCTGGAAACACCATATATTTT
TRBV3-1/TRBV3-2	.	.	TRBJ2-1	CASSQERVGPYNEQFF	TGTGCCAGCAGCCAAGAGCGGGTGGGCCCCTACAATGAGCAGTTCTTC
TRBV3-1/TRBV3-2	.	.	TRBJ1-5	CASSQDLDGGVTQHF	TGTGCCAGCAGCCAAGACCTGGACGGCGGGGTCACCCAGCATTTT
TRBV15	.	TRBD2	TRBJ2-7	CATSRGVAGLYEQYF	TGTGCCACCAGCAGAGGGGTAGCGGGCCTCTACGAGCAGTACTTC
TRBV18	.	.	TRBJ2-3	CASSPPSTDTQYF	TGTGCCAGCTCACCACCTAGCACAGATACGCAGTATTTT
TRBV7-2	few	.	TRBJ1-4	CASSPIPGREKLFF	TGTGCCAGCAGCCCTATACCAGGGAGGGAAAAACTGTTTTTT
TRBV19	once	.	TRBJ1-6	CASSGNTGVTATSPLHF	TGTGCCAGTAGTGGGAACACAGGCGTGACGGCTACTTCACCCCTCCACTTT
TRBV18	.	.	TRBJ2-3	CASSRGLDTQYF	TGTGCCAGCTCACGGGGGCTAGATACGCAGTATTTT
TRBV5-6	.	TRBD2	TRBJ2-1	CASSRLANRENEQFF	TGTGCCAGCAGTCGACTAGCGAATCGGGAGAATGAGCAGTTCTTC
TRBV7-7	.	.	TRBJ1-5	CASSATGFLSNQPQHF	TGTGCTAGCAGCGCCACAGGATTCCTTAGCAATCAGCCCCAGCATTTT
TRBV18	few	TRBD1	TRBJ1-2	CASSPGQGYGYTF	TGTGCCAGCTCACCAGGACAGGGCTATGGCTACACCTTC
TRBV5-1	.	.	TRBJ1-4	CASSLEPANEKLFF	TGCGCCAGCAGCCTGGAGCCCGCTAATGAAAAACTGTTTTTT
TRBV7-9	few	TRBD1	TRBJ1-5	CASSARGQGAGEPQHF	TGTGCCAGCAGCGCCAGGGGACAGGGGGCCGGTGAGCCCCAGCATTTT
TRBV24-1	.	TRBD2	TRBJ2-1	CATSDASGSSYNEQFF	TGTGCCACCAGTGACGCTAGCGGGAGCTCCTACAATGAGCAGTTCTTC
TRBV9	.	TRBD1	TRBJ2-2	CASSSATGATGELFF	TGTGCCAGCAGCTCAGCGACAGGGGCCACCGGGGAGCTGTTTTTT
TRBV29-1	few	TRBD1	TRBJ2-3	CSVLTQGATDTQYF	TGCAGCGTACTTACACAGGGGGCCACAGATACGCAGTATTTT
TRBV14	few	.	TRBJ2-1	CASSRSGSEQFF	TGTGCCAGCAGCCGGTCGGGGTCTGAGCAGTTCTTC
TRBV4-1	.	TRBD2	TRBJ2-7	CASSQGLAATYEQYF	TGCGCCAGCAGCCAAGGGCTAGCGGCAACCTACGAGCAGTACTTC
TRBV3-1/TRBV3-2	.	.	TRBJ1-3	CASSQKSSGNTIYF	TGTGCCAGCAGCCAAAAAAGCTCTGGAAACACCATATATTTT
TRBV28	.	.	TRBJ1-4	CASSAHSVATNEKLFF	TGTGCCAGCAGTGCCCATTCAGTGGCAACTAATGAAAAACTGTTTTTT
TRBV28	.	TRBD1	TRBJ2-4	CASSPAGGQNIQYF	TGTGCCAGCAGTCCCGCAGGGGGCCAAAACATTCAGTACTTC
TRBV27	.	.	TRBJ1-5	CASSDQRNQPQHF	TGTGCCAGCAGTGACCAAAGAAATCAGCCCCAGCATTTT
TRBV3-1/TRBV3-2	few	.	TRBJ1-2	CASSQTPDSRYTF	TGTGCCAGCAGCCAGACCCCCGACAGCCGCTACACCTTC
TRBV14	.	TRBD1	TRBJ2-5	CASSQGTGPGGETQYF	TGTGCCAGCAGCCAAGGAACGGGTCCAGGGGGAGAGACCCAGTACTTC
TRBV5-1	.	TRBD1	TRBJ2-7	CASSQTGQGVFGEQYF	TGCGCCAGCAGCCAAACTGGACAGGGCGTATTTGGCGAGCAGTACTTC
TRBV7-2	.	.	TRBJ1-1	CASSPGMNTEAFF	TGTGCCAGCAGCCCCGGGATGAACACTGAAGCTTTCTTT
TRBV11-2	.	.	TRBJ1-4	CASSRTGPTNEKLFF	TGTGCCAGCAGCCGTACAGGTCCAACTAATGAAAAACTGTTTTTT
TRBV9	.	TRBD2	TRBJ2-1	CASSPKRLAGGQEDEQFF	TGTGCCAGCAGCCCCAAAAGACTAGCGGGGGGACAAGAAGATGAGCAGTTCTTC
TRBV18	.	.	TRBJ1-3	CASSPSPPSSGNTIYF	TGTGCCAGCTCACCATCGCCCCCGAGCTCTGGAAACACCATATATTTT
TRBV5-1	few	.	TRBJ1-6	CASSLPPESSYNSPLHF	TGCGCCAGCAGCTTGCCGCCAGAGAGCTCCTATAATTCACCCCTCCACTTT
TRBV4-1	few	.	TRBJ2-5	CASSQAVGRETQYF	TGCGCCAGCAGCCAAGCGGTCGGGAGAGAGACCCAGTACTTC
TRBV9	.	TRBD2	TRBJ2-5	CASSPGLAAQETQYF	TGTGCCAGCAGCCCGGGACTAGCGGCGCAAGAGACCCAGTACTTC
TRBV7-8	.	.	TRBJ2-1	CASSLTEAYNEQFF	TGTGCCAGCAGCTTAACTGAGGCCTACAATGAGCAGTTCTTC
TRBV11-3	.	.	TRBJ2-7	CASSFGSTYEQYF	TGTGCCAGCAGCTTCGGCAGCACCTACGAGCAGTACTTC
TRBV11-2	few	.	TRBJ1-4	CASSPQTGPNEKLFF	TGTGCCAGCAGCCCCCAGACAGGACCTAATGAAAAACTGTTTTTT
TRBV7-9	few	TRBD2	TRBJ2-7	CASSLLRLAGSSYEQYF	TGTGCCAGCAGCCTGCTTAGACTAGCGGGCAGCTCCTACGAGCAGTACTTC
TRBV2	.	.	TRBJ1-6	CASSVEPYNSPLHF	TGTGCCAGCAGTGTTGAACCCTATAATTCACCCCTCCACTTT
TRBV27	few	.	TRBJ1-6	CASSPGWHNSPLHF	TGTGCCAGCAGTCCCGGGTGGCATAATTCACCCCTCCACTTT
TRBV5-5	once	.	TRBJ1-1	CASSPTRGSEAFF	TGTGCCAGCAGCCCGACCCGGGGATCTGAAGCTTTCTTT
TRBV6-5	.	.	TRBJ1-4	CASGRQTSNEKLFF	TGTGCCAGCGGGAGACAGACTTCTAATGAAAAACTGTTTTTT
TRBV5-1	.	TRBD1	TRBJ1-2	CASSSGQPTNYGYTF	TGCGCCAGCAGCTCGGGACAGCCAACTAACTATGGCTACACCTTC
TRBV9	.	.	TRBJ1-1	CASSGEVEAFF	TGTGCCAGCAGCGGAGAAGTGGAAGCTTTCTTT
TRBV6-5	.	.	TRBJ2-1	CASGELVGSGNEQFF	TGTGCCAGCGGCGAACTAGTCGGGAGTGGGAATGAGCAGTTCTTC
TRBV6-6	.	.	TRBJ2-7	CASSYGGSYEQYF	TGTGCCAGCAGTTACGGGGGCTCCTACGAGCAGTACTTC
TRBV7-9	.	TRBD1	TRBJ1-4	CASSTRTGMGEKLFF	TGTGCCAGCAGCACCCGGACAGGGATGGGGGAAAAACTGTTTTTT
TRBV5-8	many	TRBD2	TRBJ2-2	CASSAGPTAGGSGELFF	TGTGCCAGCAGCGCAGGGCCTACAGCGGGAGGTTCCGGGGAGCTGTTTTTT
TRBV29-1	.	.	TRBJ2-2	CSVDQGAGELFF	TGCAGCGTCGATCAGGGTGCCGGGGAGCTGTTTTTT
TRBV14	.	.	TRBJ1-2	CASSRREDYGYTF	TGTGCCAGCAGTAGAAGGGAGGACTATGGCTACACCTTC
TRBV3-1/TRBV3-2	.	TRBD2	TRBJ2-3	CASSQDRASGRVDTQYF	TGTGCCAGCAGCCAAGATCGGGCAAGCGGGAGGGTAGATACGCAGTATTTT
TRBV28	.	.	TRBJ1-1	CASGLTMATEAFF	TGTGCCAGCGGTCTGACGATGGCCACTGAAGCTTTCTTT
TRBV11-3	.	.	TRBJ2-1	CASSLLAGGYNEQFF	TGTGCCAGCAGCTTATTGGCAGGTGGCTACAATGAGCAGTTCTTC
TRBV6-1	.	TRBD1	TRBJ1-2	CASREPGQLYGYTF	TGTGCCAGCAGAGAACCGGGACAGCTCTATGGCTACACCTTC
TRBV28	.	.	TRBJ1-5	CASSLLRRFSNQPQHF	TGTGCCAGCAGTTTATTGCGCAGATTTAGCAATCAGCCCCAGCATTTT